A selection of T cell receptor beta chains follows, all from one sample in a study of blood T cell repertoires in COVID-19. Method: immunoSEQ multiplex PCR; TCRdb's copy keeps in-frame clones and lacks some. The sample has around 250,000 clones, 91% seen once; the top ten hold approximately 1.2%. Sequencing was performed on PBMCs or T cells enriched from blood (not recorded which). The receptors shown here come from a human donor in a cohort exposed to, infected with or recovered from COVID-19 (not recorded which). The donor label of this sample is uncertain. Both conserved end residues are trimmed from each CDR3. Size values are once, few and many counts, or a class for expanded clones, and some rows have none.

v_call: TRBV4-3
cdr3_length: 13
clone_size: NA
cdr3_aa: ASSQDLARYQPQH

v_call: TRBV5-1
cdr3_length: 12
clone_size: NA
cdr3_aa: ASSPGQGLYEQY

v_call: TRBV27
cdr3_length: 14
clone_size: NA
cdr3_aa: ASSLKPTYGNQPQH

v_call: TRBV5-1
cdr3_length: 12
clone_size: few
cdr3_aa: ASSEALPNTEAF

v_call: TRBV7-6
cdr3_length: 15
clone_size: NA
cdr3_aa: ASSLEASGGHTDTQY

v_call: TRBV19
cdr3_length: 13
clone_size: NA
cdr3_aa: ASSRQGGFGNTIY

v_call: TRBV13
cdr3_length: 15
clone_size: NA
cdr3_aa: ASSLGEGDRMNTEAF

v_call: TRBV5-1
cdr3_length: 17
clone_size: once
cdr3_aa: ASSPPLAGENLAKNIQY

v_call: TRBV7-2
cdr3_length: 16
clone_size: NA
cdr3_aa: ASSFSLPGRGSYNEQF

v_call: TRBV5-1
cdr3_length: 12
clone_size: NA
cdr3_aa: ASSWGQGEGGYT

v_call: TRBV6-5
cdr3_length: 13
clone_size: NA
cdr3_aa: ASSSGTGGTYEQY

v_call: TRBV28
cdr3_length: 12
clone_size: NA
cdr3_aa: ASTPRGAQETQY

v_call: TRBV7-6
cdr3_length: 16
clone_size: NA
cdr3_aa: ASSLGPGTALAKNIQY

v_call: TRBV11-2
cdr3_length: 11
clone_size: NA
cdr3_aa: ASSFRRGHEAF

v_call: TRBV29-1
cdr3_length: 13
clone_size: NA
cdr3_aa: STLGTGGLNTEAF

v_call: TRBV7-9
cdr3_length: 15
clone_size: NA
cdr3_aa: ASSRQGGGRSKNIQY